The 27 T cell receptor beta chains below were found in one sample sequenced in a study of glioma-infiltrating T cells. The iRepertoire nested amplicon-rescue multiplex PCR amplified TCR alpha and beta CDR3s from RNA. In TCRdb, the multiplex PCR reads were re-called with MiXCR into one record per CDR3 protein. Altogether 300,000 to 450,000 distinct CDR3 sequences are present, approximately 42% being singletons, with the ten largest covering around 12%. Sequences were obtained from glioma tissue, nonneoplastic brain tissue, or PBMCs (not recorded which). These receptors were collected from a human donor with low-grade glioma or glioblastoma, undergoing nonglioma brain surgery, or in good health (not recorded which).

V gene TRBV6-1 combines with J gene TRBJ1-1; D possibly corresponds to TRBD1 (6 bases). This CDR3 comprises 14 residues. Germline-derived CDR1 and CDR2 are MNHNS and SASEGT. Trimming took 7 bases from V and 4 from J, leaving 16 bases between them. In nucleotides, the CDR3 is TGTGCCAGCACGGGGGCGGGCGGGGGCACTGAAGCTTTCTTT. Its translation: CASTGAGGGTEAFF.

The V gene is TRBV27, the J gene TRBJ2-5; D unclear. Per germline, CDR1 MNHEY and CDR2 SMNVEV (reference sequence). Trimming took 6 bases from V and 3 from J, leaving 14 bases between them. The CDR3 spans 14 residues. CDR3 loop: CASSQSAAKETQYF. The CDR3 region has the DNA TGTGCCAGCAGCCAAAGCGCTGCGAAAGAGACCCAGTACTTC.

Only a few counts were recorded for this clonotype. The chain uses TRBV7-8 and TRBJ2-6; D call uncertain. Per the germline V gene, CDR1 is SGHVS and CDR2 is FQNEAQ. The length of the CDR3 is 15 residues. Trimming removed 5 bases at V and 1 base at J, with 9 bases between. DNA for the CDR3: TGTGCCAGCAGCAAGCAGCCGTCTGGGGCCAACGTCCTGACTTTC. Its translation: CASSKQPSGANVLTF.

This clonotype came up many times. The chain combines TRBV28 with TRBJ2-5, with D possibly being TRBD1 or TRBD2 (7 bases each). CDR3 length: 14 residues. The germline V and J ends were trimmed by 6 bases and 4 bases, with 15 bases remaining between them. The V gene's germline CDR1 is MDHEN and CDR2 SYDVKM. CDR3 bases: TGTGCCAGCAGCATCAGGGGGGGAGGAGAGACCCAGTACTTC. Protein: CASSIRGGGETQYF.

This clonotype occurred a few times. The chain carries TRBV5-1 and TRBJ1-5, with D maybe TRBD1 (6 bases). This CDR3 has 14 amino acids. Germline CDR1 and CDR2: SGHRS and YFSETQ. Trimming removed 0 bases at V and 4 bases at J, with 8 bases between. The CDR3 DNA reads TGCGCCAGCAGCTTGGGGGACATGAATCAGCCCCAGCATTTT. Translated: CASSLGDMNQPQHF.

The sample holds a few counts of this clonotype. This sequence joins TRBV6-2 or TRBV6-3 and TRBJ1-4, with D perhaps matching TRBD1 (6 bases). There are 16 residues in the CDR3. V lost 2 bases and J 5 bases, leaving 15 bases between the germline ends. Germline CDR1 reads MNHEY; CDR2 reads SVGEGT. The CDR3 region is CASSYPGTQGNEKLFF. In nucleotides, the CDR3 is TGTGCCAGCAGTTACCCCGGGACCCAGGGGAATGAAAAACTGTTTTTT.

This clonotype was picked up many times. One end of the junction is discordant with germline, which a read error may explain. This sequence joins TRBV6-1 and TRBJ2-1, with 9 bases lining up with TRBD2. The CDR3 runs to 15 residues. From germline, CDR1 is MNHNS and CDR2 SASEGT. The CDR3 sequence is CASSARLAEYSEQFF. The DNA of the CDR3 is TGTGCCAGCAGTGCCCGACTAGCGGAATACAGTGAGCAGTTCTTC.

This clonotype occurred many times. V and J are TRBV6-2 or TRBV6-3 and TRBJ2-1; 8 bases fit TRBD2. Germline V CDR1 and CDR2: MNHEY, SVGEGT. After removal of 6 bases from V and 7 bases from J, the junction contained 14 bases not matched to a gene. This CDR3 is 16 amino acids long. The CDR3 sequence is CASSPGSSGSLNEQFF. Here the CDR3 DNA reads TGTGCCAGCAGCCCTGGGTCCAGCGGGAGTTTGAATGAGCAGTTCTTC.

This clonotype was seen ten or more times. The gene calls are TRBV27 and TRBJ2-7; D possibly corresponds to TRBD1 (5 bases). CDR3 length: 12 residues. Trimming removed 8 bases at V and 4 bases at J, with 12 bases between. Germline loops: CDR1 MNHEY, CDR2 SMNVEV (reference sequence). CDR3: CASGYDSYEQYF. CDR3 DNA sequence: TGTGCCAGCGGGTACGACAGTTACGAGCAGTACTTC.

For the CDR3, the DNA is TGCAGTGCCGCGGACAGCCGCGCCTTTTATAGCAATCAGCCCCAGCATTTT. Translated: CSAADSRAFYSNQPQHF. The V gene is TRBV20-1, the J gene TRBJ1-5, with TRBD1 as a possible D gene (6 bases). CDR3 length: 17 amino acids. Between the trimmed V and J ends, which lost 6 bases and 0 bases, there was a span of 21 bases. Germline CDR1 DFQATT, CDR2 SNEGSKA (reference sequence).

Concerning this clonotype itself: A much larger clone sits a single nucleotide away, making a read error possible. This rearrangement joins TRBV12-3 or TRBV12-4 to TRBJ2-3; 11 nucleotides agree with TRBD1. The CDR3 consists of 15 residues. The CDR3 here is CASSLMGQGGDTRYF. In nucleotides, the CDR3 is TGTGCCAGCAGTCTAATGGGACAGGGGGGAGATACGCGGTATTTT.

This clonotype was seen a few times. This chain joins TRBV4-1 and TRBJ2-7, with D tentatively TRBD1 or TRBD2 (7 bases each). From germline, CDR1 is MGHRA and CDR2 YSYEKL. The CDR3 extends over 14 amino acids. V gave up 8 bases and J gave up 9 bases, with 23 bases separating them. CDR3 protein: CASGGGDRVRGQYF. CDR3 coding DNA: TGCGCCAGCGGGGGGGGGGACAGAGTTAGGGGGCAGTACTTC.

The DNA of the CDR3 is TGTGCCAGCAGTTTCTCAGGGAACGGGGAGCTGTTTTTT. Translating it yields CASSFSGNGELFF. The V gene is TRBV6-4, the J gene TRBJ2-2; tentatively, D is TRBD1 (5 bases). V was shortened by 5 bases and J by 7 bases, with 11 bases between the two germline ends. Germline CDR1 and CDR2: MRHNA and SNTAGT. The CDR3 is made up of 13 amino acids.

This chain joins TRBV27 and TRBJ2-7, with TRBD2 matching 13 bases. There are 13 residues in the CDR3. The V segment lost 6 bases and the J segment 5 bases; nucleotides outside the gene matches: 1. The V gene's germline CDR1 is MNHEY and CDR2 SMNVEV (reference sequence). The CDR3: CASSGLAGDEQYF. The CDR3 DNA sequence: TGTGCCAGCAGCGGACTAGCGGGAGACGAGCAGTACTTC.

This clonotype turned up a few times. The rearrangement links TRBV4-1 to TRBJ1-3; D is undetermined. Germline lookup yields CDR1 MGHRA and CDR2 YSYEKL. V lost 0 bases, J lost 1 base, and 7 bases lay in between. This CDR3 spans 15 amino acids. CDR3 region: CASSQDRLSGNTIYF. The CDR3 DNA follows: TGCGCCAGCAGCCAAGACAGGTTGTCTGGAAACACCATATATTTT.

This chain connects TRBV19 to TRBJ2-3, with a tentative D call TRBD2 (6 bases). Germline V gives CDR1 LNHDA, CDR2 SQIVND (reference sequence). CDR3 length: 16 amino acids. Between the trimmed V and J ends, which lost 0 bases and 4 bases, there was a span of 14 bases. The CDR3 DNA follows: TGTGCCAGTAGTATAGATTCGGCGGGAAGGTCAGATACGCAGTATTTT. This translates into CASSIDSAGRSDTQYF.

The chain links TRBV3-1 to TRBJ1-4, with 7 nucleotides matching TRBD1. Germline trimming cut 4 bases from V and 3 bases from J; bases unmatched to any gene: 5. This CDR3 is built from 15 residues. Germline CDR1 is LGHDT and CDR2 is YNNKEL (reference sequence). The CDR3: CASSPSGTANEKLFF. DNA of the CDR3: TGTGCCAGCAGCCCCTCCGGGACAGCTAATGAAAAACTGTTTTTT.

This clonotype has at least ten counts. The CDR3 loop reads CASSEAFGSSYEQYF. The CDR3 coding sequence is TGTGCCAGCAGTGAAGCTTTCGGGAGCTCCTACGAGCAGTACTTC. The V call is TRBV6-1, the J call TRBJ2-7, with D perhaps TRBD2 (6 bases). The CDR3 length is 15 residues. Per the germline V gene, CDR1 is MNHNS and CDR2 is SASEGT. Trimming left V 0 bases short and J 0 bases short, with 9 bases between.

The chain employs TRBV20-1 and TRBJ1-1; no clear D gene. CDR3 length equals 13 residues. V was trimmed by 2 bases and J by 3 bases, leaving 10 bases between them. Germline CDR1 reads DFQATT; CDR2 reads SNEGSKA (reference sequence). CDR3 bases: TGCAGTGCTAGATCCCCAGGAGACACTGAAGCTTTCTTT. Protein product: CSARSPGDTEAFF.

By proportion, this clonotype is medium-sized. V is TRBV27 and J is TRBJ1-1; no reliable D call. Germline-derived CDR1 and CDR2 are MNHEY and SMNVEV (reference sequence). Trimming removed 2 bases at V and 0 bases at J, with 7 bases between. The length of the CDR3 is 14 residues. The CDR3 spells CASSLKGLNTEAFF. The CDR3 DNA sequence: TGTGCCAGCAGTTTAAAAGGGTTGAACACTGAAGCTTTCTTT.

The CDR3 nucleotides read TGTGCCAGCATCCTACAGGGCCCCCCAGAGACCCAGTACTTC. As protein: CASILQGPPETQYF. V usage is TRBV4-2 and J usage is TRBJ2-5; D possibly corresponds to TRBD1 (6 bases). The V end was cut by 7 bases, the J end by 4 bases, with 16 bases between. Germline V lookup: CDR1 LGHNA, CDR2 YNFKEQ. The CDR3 length is 14 residues.

The J gene is TRBJ2-1, the V gene TRBV20-1; possible D gene TRBD2, 6 bases. V lost 0 bases and J 2 bases, leaving 14 bases between the germline ends. The CDR3 totals 16 residues. The germline gives CDR1 DFQATT, CDR2 SNEGSKA (reference sequence). This CDR3 is CSARDQASGPYNEQFF. For the CDR3, the DNA is TGCAGTGCTAGAGATCAGGCGAGCGGGCCCTACAATGAGCAGTTCTTC.

The V and J genes are TRBV27 and TRBJ2-5; 13 bases agree with TRBD2. CDR1 and CDR2 (germline): MNHEY, SMNVEV (reference sequence). The CDR3 is made up of 19 amino acids. J gave up 2 bases and V 9 bases, and 18 bases lay outside the gene matches. The CDR3 spells CARRPILAGLAGFQETQYF. The CDR3 DNA reads as TGTGCCAGAAGACCCATCCTAGCGGGACTAGCGGGGTTTCAAGAGACCCAGTACTTC.

The rearrangement joins TRBV28 to TRBJ2-7; D not certain. The germline gives CDR1 MDHEN, CDR2 SYDVKM. This CDR3 is 13 amino acids long. V lost 6 bases and J 3 bases, leaving 12 bases between the germline ends. The CDR3 loop reads CASRQGWNYEQYF. DNA for the CDR3: TGTGCCAGCAGGCAAGGTTGGAACTACGAGCAGTACTTC.

As to this clonotype: A much larger clone lies a single base off, so this may be a read error. The chain links TRBV27 to TRBJ2-6; TRBD1 matches at 8 bases. The germline gives CDR1 MNHEY, CDR2 SMNVEV (reference sequence). J lost 1 base, V lost 4 bases, and 12 bases had no gene match. This CDR3 has 19 amino acids. The chain's CDR3 is CASSYPGRGLSSGANVLTF. The DNA for the CDR3 is TGTGCCAGCAGTTACCCAGGCAGGGGGCTCTCTTCTGGGGCCAACGTCCTGACTTTC.

Comments on this clonotype: Germline is not matched at one junction end, which may reflect a read error. The chain has TRBV15 and TRBJ2-4; D is perhaps TRBD1 or TRBD2 (5 bases each). Germline lookup yields CDR1 LNHNV and CDR2 YYDKDF (reference sequence). The CDR3 consists of 18 residues. As DNA, the CDR3 is TGTGCCACCAGCAGAGAGAGTTCTTGGGGGAGTGCCAAAAACATTCAGCACTTC. This translates into CATSRESSWGSAKNIQHF. The whole variable domain, filled in from reference TRBV15 and TRBJ2-4, reads DAMVIQNPRYQVTQFGKPVTLSCSQTLNHNVMYWYQQKSSQAPKLLFHYYDKDFNNEADTPDNFQSRRPNTSFCFLDIRSPGLGDTAMYLCATSRESSWGSAKNIQHFGAGTRLSVL.

This clonotype has a count of ten or more. The chain carries TRBV20-1 and TRBJ1-1; D unresolved. Trimming shortened V by 1 base and J by 1 base, and 7 bases separated the two germline ends. The CDR3 is 13 residues long. The V gene's germline CDR1 is DFQATT and CDR2 SNEGSKA (reference sequence). CDR3 region: CSARVDPNTEAFF. In DNA form, the CDR3 reads TGCAGTGCTAGAGTGGATCCGAACACTGAAGCTTTCTTT.